A single sample is the source of the 9 T cell receptor beta chains below, sequenced in a study of CD8 T cell repertoires and HIV-1 epitope variants. Produced via immunoSEQ multiplex PCR; TCRdb's table is partial and in-frame only. The sample contains about 90,000 clones, roughly four fifths of which appear only once. The sample taken for sequencing was uncultured baseline CD8+ T cells from peripheral blood mononuclear cells (PBMCs). These receptors were taken from a male donor with HIV.

This chain joins TRBV18 and TRBJ2-1; no clear D. Germline V gene data show CDR1 as KGHSH and CDR2 as LQKENI. V was shortened by 3 bases and J by 9 bases, with 9 bases between the two germline ends. The CDR3 is made up of 12 amino acids. The CDR3 spells CASSPKQFEQFF. The CDR3 DNA is TGTGCCAGCTCACCGAAACAGTTTGAGCAGTTCTTC. Based on the CDR3 plus reference TRBV18 and TRBJ2-1, the full variable domain is NAGVMQNPRHLVRRRGQEARLRCSPMKGHSHVYWYRQLPEEGLKFMVYLQKENIIDESGMPKERFSAEFPKEGPSILRIQQVVRGDSAAYFCASSPKQFEQFFGPGTRLTVL.

V is TRBV7-2 and J is TRBJ1-2, with 9 bases that match TRBD1. The CDR3 sequence is 15 residues long. The germline CDR1 and CDR2 sequences are SGHTA and FQGNSA. The V segment lost 1 base and the J segment 8 bases; nucleotides outside the gene matches: 8. This CDR3 reads CASSLDVGQGRGYTF. In DNA form, the CDR3 reads TGTGCCAGCAGCTTAGATGTGGGACAGGGCCGGGGCTACACCTTC.

The V gene is TRBV25-1, the J gene TRBJ2-7, with D possibly being TRBD1 (6 bases). The CDR3 totals 12 residues. V gave up 4 bases and J gave up 2 bases, with 6 bases separating them. Germline CDR1 reads MGHDK; CDR2 reads SYGVNS. This CDR3 reads CASSGTAYEQYF. CDR3 coding DNA: TGTGCCAGCAGTGGGACAGCCTACGAGCAGTACTTC.

The genes are TRBV2 and TRBJ1-6; D not certain. The CDR3 contains 14 residues. Trimming took 5 bases from V and 8 from J, leaving 13 bases between them. The germline CDR1 and CDR2 sequences are SNHLY and FYNNEI. The CDR3 nucleotides read TGTGCCAGCAGTCCTATGGGAGGAGATTCACCCCTCCACTTT. It specifies CASSPMGGDSPLHF.

The sample holds a few counts of this clone. The rearrangement joins TRBV5-1 to TRBJ2-7, with D tentatively TRBD1 (5 bases). Per germline, CDR1 SGHRS and CDR2 YFSETQ. The ends were cut back, 3 bases at V and 0 bases at J, with 16 bases in the middle. The CDR3 runs 16 residues. The CDR3 region is CASSSFRLDNSYEQYF. The CDR3 region has the DNA TGCGCCAGCAGCTCTTTTCGCCTGGACAACTCCTACGAGCAGTACTTC. The full variable domain, in which reference TRBV5-1 and TRBJ2-7 provide the parts outside the CDR3, is KAGVTQTPRYLIKTRGQQVTLSCSPISGHRSVSWYQQTPGQGLQFLFEYFSETQRNKGNFPGRFSGRQFSNSRSEMNVSTLELGDSALYLCASSSFRLDNSYEQYFGPGTRLTVT.

The V call is TRBV30, the J call TRBJ1-1, with D uncertain. The CDR3 has 12 residues. The germline V gene encodes CDR1 GTSNPN and CDR2 SVGIG (reference sequence). V was trimmed by 3 bases and J by 7 bases, leaving 12 bases between them. For the CDR3, the DNA is TGTGCCTGGAGCTCCCTGACCATTGAAGCTTTCTTT. Translated: CAWSSLTIEAFF.

The gene calls are TRBV7-6 and TRBJ2-6; 11 positions match TRBD2. The J segment lost 2 bases and the V segment lost 5 bases, leaving 8 bases of the junction unmatched. Germline CDR1 reads SGHVS; CDR2 reads FNYEAQ. The CDR3 extends over 18 amino acids. The CDR3 sequence: CASSPTSGSVTGANVLTF. Written as DNA, the CDR3 is TGTGCCAGCAGCCCTACTAGCGGGAGTGTCACTGGGGCCAACGTCCTGACTTTC. Based on the CDR3 plus reference TRBV7-6 and TRBJ2-6, the full variable domain is GAGVSQSPRYKVTKRGQDVALRCDPISGHVSLYWYRQALGQGPEFLTYFNYEAQQDKSGLPNDRFSAERPEGSISTLTIQRTEQRDSAMYRCASSPTSGSVTGANVLTFGAGSRLTVL.

The chain links TRBV14 to TRBJ1-3, with D possibly TRBD1 on 6 matching bases. V gave up 4 bases and J gave up 0 bases, with 16 bases separating them. The CDR3 sequence is 17 residues long. Germline V lookup: CDR1 SGHDN, CDR2 FVKESK. CDR3 in amino acids: CASSRTGRLNSGNTIYF. DNA of the CDR3: TGTGCCAGCAGCCGTACAGGGAGGCTGAACTCTGGAAACACCATATATTTT.

This clone was counted between two and nine times. The chain has TRBV10-3 and TRBJ2-2; a weak D match, TRBD2 (6 bases). V was pared by 4 bases and J by 4 bases, with 16 bases between. Germline CDR1 and CDR2: ENHRY and SYGVKD. This CDR3 is 16 amino acids long. The CDR3 sequence: CAISGYREFSTGELFF. Here the CDR3 DNA reads TGTGCCATCAGTGGTTACCGGGAGTTTAGCACCGGGGAGCTGTTTTTT.